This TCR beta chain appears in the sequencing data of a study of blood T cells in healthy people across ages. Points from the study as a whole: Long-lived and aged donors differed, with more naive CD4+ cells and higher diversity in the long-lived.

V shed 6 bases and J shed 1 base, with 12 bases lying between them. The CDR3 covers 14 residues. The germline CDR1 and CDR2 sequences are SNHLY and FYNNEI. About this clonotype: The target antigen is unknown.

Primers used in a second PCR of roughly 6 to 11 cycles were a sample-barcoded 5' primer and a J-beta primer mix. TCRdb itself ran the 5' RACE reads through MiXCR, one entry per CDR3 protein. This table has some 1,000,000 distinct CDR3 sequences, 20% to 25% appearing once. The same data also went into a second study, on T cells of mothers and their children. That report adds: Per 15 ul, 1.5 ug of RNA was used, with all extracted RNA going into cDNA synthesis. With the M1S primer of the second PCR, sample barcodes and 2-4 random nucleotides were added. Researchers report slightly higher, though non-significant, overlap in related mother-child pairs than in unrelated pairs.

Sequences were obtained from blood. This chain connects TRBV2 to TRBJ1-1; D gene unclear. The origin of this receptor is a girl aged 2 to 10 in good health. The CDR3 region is CASSGNMRNTEAFF. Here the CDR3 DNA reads TGTGCCAGCAGCGGGAATATGCGGAACACTGAAGCTTTCTTT.